These T cell receptor beta chains were read from a single sample in a study of OX40 agonist ivuxolimab in advanced cancers. The table came from immunoSEQ multiplex PCR; TCRdb's copy has only in-frame clones and leaves some out. The table has 25,000 to 30,000 clones, 65% to 80% seen once. The specimen comprised CD4+ or CD8+ T cells sorted from blood, sampled in a trial of the OX40 agonist ivuxolimab. All receptors derive from an adult with an advanced solid tumor such as melanoma, head and neck, liver or kidney cancer. CDR3s include the opening cysteine and the closing phenylalanine or tryptophan. D genes are given only for firm matches. Expanded clones get a size class; other rows say once, few or many, or leave the size out.

V,size,D,J,DNA,CDR3
TRBV9,-,TRBD1,TRBJ1-2,TGTGCCAGCAGCGCAACCGGGACAGGGGGAGTTGGAGGCTACACCTTC,CASSATGTGGVGGYTF
TRBV2,few,-,TRBJ2-5,TGTGCCAGCAGTGATGCGCGGGTTCAAGAGACCCAGTACTTC,CASSDARVQETQYF
TRBV5-4,-,-,TRBJ1-2,TGTGCCAGCAGCTTGGGCGAGGTGCTATATGGCTACACCTTC,CASSLGEVLYGYTF
TRBV9,-,TRBD2,TRBJ2-1,TGTGCCAGCAGCGACCCCTTTAGCGGGGCCGGGGGGTCCTACAATGAGCAGTTCTTC,CASSDPFSGAGGSYNEQFF
TRBV6-5,-,-,TRBJ1-1,TGTGCCAGCAGTTACGCTCCGAACACTGAAGCTTTCTTT,CASSYAPNTEAFF
TRBV6-1,few,TRBD2,TRBJ2-3,TGTGCCAGCAGTGAGTCTTTCGGGGGGGCAGATACGCAGTATTTT,CASSESFGGADTQYF
TRBV7-2,-,-,TRBJ2-7,TGTGCCAGCAGCTTCCCGCCGACAGGTAGTTCAGTCGACGAGCAGTACTTC,CASSFPPTGSSVDEQYF
TRBV9,-,TRBD2,TRBJ2-1,TGTGCCAGCGAACTAGCGGGGGCGAATGAGCAGTTCTTC,CASELAGANEQFF
TRBV7-2,once,-,TRBJ2-2,TGTGCCAGCAGCCCCCCCCGGGGGAGGACTACCGGGGAGCTGTTTTTT,CASSPPRGRTTGELFF
TRBV11-1,few,-,TRBJ2-1,TGTGCCAGCAGCTTGCCGGGACGGAGCTCCTACAATGAGCAGTTCTTC,CASSLPGRSSYNEQFF
TRBV13,-,TRBD1,TRBJ2-7,TGTGCCAGCAGCGCGGGACAGGGGCTAGGCGAGCAGTACTTC,CASSAGQGLGEQYF
TRBV9,once,-,TRBJ2-7,TGTGCCAGCAGCGTAGATCCCGGGCCCCCCTACGAGCAGTACTTC,CASSVDPGPPYEQYF
TRBV7-8,-,-,TRBJ1-2,TGTGCCAGCAGCGGAGCGACGGGCTACACCTTC,CASSGATGYTF
TRBV9,-,-,TRBJ1-1,TGTGCCAGCAGCGTGAGCCCCGGGGGGCTGGCTGAAGCTTTCTTT,CASSVSPGGLAEAFF
TRBV9,-,TRBD2,TRBJ2-5,TGTGCCAGCAGCCTCTGGACTAGCGGGGTCAATAACCCGGAGACCCAGTACTTC,CASSLWTSGVNNPETQYF
TRBV2,-,-,TRBJ2-3,TGTGCCAGCAGCTGGGACAACGCGCAGTATTTT,CASSWDNAQYF
TRBV14,-,-,TRBJ2-7,TGTGCCAGCAGCCAAGTTAACACTTACGAGCAGTACTTC,CASSQVNTYEQYF
TRBV5-4,-,-,TRBJ2-7,TGTGCCAGCAGCTCCCAGCAGGAGGAGTCCTACGAGCAGTACTTC,CASSSQQEESYEQYF
TRBV7-9,-,-,TRBJ1-2,TGTGCCAGCAGCTTAGGGGATGGCTACACCTTC,CASSLGDGYTF
TRBV4-3,-,-,TRBJ2-6,TGCGCCAGCAGCCGCCGGGCCACCTTCTCTGGGGCCAACGTCCTGACTTTC,CASSRRATFSGANVLTF
TRBV4-1,-,TRBD1,TRBJ1-4,TGCGCCAGCAGCCCCCGGGACAGGGGGCTTGAAAAACTGTTTTTT,CASSPRDRGLEKLFF
TRBV19,-,TRBD2,TRBJ2-3,TGTGCCAGTAGTATTTGGGCGGGAGGTACAGATACGCAGTATTTT,CASSIWAGGTDTQYF
TRBV5-8,-,-,TRBJ1-1,TGTGCCAGCAGCTTGGGGCGGCTGGAAGCTTTCTTT,CASSLGRLEAFF
TRBV4-1,-,TRBD2,TRBJ2-1,TGCGCCAGCAGCTGGTTCGGGACTAGCGGAGAGAATGAGCAGTTCTTC,CASSWFGTSGENEQFF
TRBV4-2,medium-sized,-,TRBJ2-7,TGTGCCAGCAGCACAGGACTCAATTCCTACGAGCAGTACTTC,CASSTGLNSYEQYF
TRBV2,-,-,TRBJ1-1,TGTGCCAGCTTAACCCGCGGGGGCATACCTGAAGCTTTCTTT,CASLTRGGIPEAFF
TRBV6-5,-,-,TRBJ1-2,TGTGCCAGCAGCTCCGGGATGGGATCCTATGGCTACACCTTC,CASSSGMGSYGYTF
TRBV9,-,TRBD1,TRBJ1-2,TGTGCCAGCAGCCCGGAGGGGACAGGGGACGGCTACACCTTC,CASSPEGTGDGYTF
TRBV10-3,once,TRBD2,TRBJ2-2,TGTGCCATCAGCCGGACTAGCGGGGGGACCCAGATTGGGGAGCTGTTTTTT,CAISRTSGGTQIGELFF
TRBV7-9,-,-,TRBJ2-3,TGTGCCAGCAGCCTTACTAGCAGACCAGATACGCAGTATTTT,CASSLTSRPDTQYF
TRBV29-1,few,-,TRBJ1-1,TGCAGCGTTGTTTATGGATTTGGCACTGAAGCTTTCTTT,CSVVYGFGTEAFF
TRBV5-4,-,-,TRBJ1-5,TGTGCCAGCAGCTTGGGAGGGGAGCAGCCCCAGCATTTT,CASSLGGEQPQHF
TRBV6-6,-,TRBD1,TRBJ2-1,TGTGCCAGCAATAGCGGGACAGGGGACAATGAGCAGTTCTTC,CASNSGTGDNEQFF
TRBV4-2,-,-,TRBJ1-5,TGTGCCAGCAGCCAAGCGGCTAATCAGCCCCAGCATTTT,CASSQAANQPQHF
TRBV6-1,-,TRBD2,TRBJ2-3,TGTGCCAGCAGTGAAACTAGCGGGGGGGCAGATACGCAGTATTTT,CASSETSGGADTQYF
TRBV5-5,-,TRBD2,TRBJ2-1,TGTGCCAGCAGCTTCGGGACTAGCGGGGGGTTGAATGAGCAGTTCTTC,CASSFGTSGGLNEQFF
TRBV11-2,-,TRBD1,TRBJ2-1,TGTGCCAGCAGCATAGGGACAGGGGGGGCCGATGAGCAGTTCTTC,CASSIGTGGADEQFF
TRBV15,-,-,TRBJ1-2,TGTGCCACCAGCAGAGATGGGAGCTCCTATGGCTACACCTTC,CATSRDGSSYGYTF
TRBV2,-,-,TRBJ1-5,TGTGCCAGCAGTGACTCGCCAGGAGGCAATCAGCCCCAGCATTTT,CASSDSPGGNQPQHF